This T cell receptor beta chain was sequenced in a study of T cell repertoires and HLA-DP antigens. Concerning this clone: The antigen is undetermined.

The protocol was immunoSEQ multiplex PCR, while the TCRdb copy is restricted to in-frame clones and leaves out a portion. This table holds about 110,000 clones, around 93% found once. Findings of the study overall: Against both alloantigens, CD137+ clonality was similar, 0.35 to 0.45.

CDR1 and CDR2 (germline): KGHSH, LQKENI. This CDR3 region has 18 residues. The ends lost 4 bases at V and 0 bases at J; junction bases unmatched: 6. This sequence originates from a woman under 30 in good health and CMV-seronegative. Sample: CD4+ T cells from PBMCs. This chain links TRBV18 with TRBJ2-1; 13 nucleotides align to TRBD2. CDR3 region: CASSQLAGGPSSYNEQFF. DNA of the CDR3: TGTGCCAGCTCACAACTAGCGGGAGGGCCGAGCTCCTACAATGAGCAGTTCTTC.